A single sample gave rise to the 7 T cell receptor beta chains below, sequenced in a study of persistence of HIV-infected CD4 T cells. The antigens these receptors bind are not known. Overlapping HIV-1 Gag 15-mer peptides at approximately 0.96 ug per peptide per mL were used. Memory cells lacking CD40L and CD69 with high CD45RO were sorted. The immunoSEQ assay was version 4, run in survey mode. Sequencing used immunoSEQ multiplex PCR; TCRdb keeps in-frame clones, though not all of them. The sample has about 36,000 clones, 85% seen once; the top ten hold roughly 5.9%. The source material was cultured CD4+ T cells from PBMCs, sampled from a patient who received antiretroviral therapy. The receptors stem from an adult with HIV. The donor label of this sample is uncertain.

The rearrangement joins TRBV5-1 to TRBJ2-2; 13 bases line up with TRBD2. Germline V gene data show CDR1 as SGHRS and CDR2 as YFSETQ. The CDR3 is 17 residues long. Losses at the gene ends were 4 bases for V and 7 bases for J; bases not matched to a gene: 10. Here the CDR3 reads CASSRLTSGGADGELFF. For the CDR3, the DNA is TGCGCCAGCAGCCGCCTAACTAGCGGGGGGGCCGACGGGGAGCTGTTTTTT.

Here the CDR3 reads CASSPQGRGIYTGELFF. DNA for the CDR3: TGTGCCAGCTCACCACAGGGGAGGGGTATCTACACCGGGGAGCTGTTTTTT. The J gene is TRBJ2-2, the V gene TRBV18; TRBD2 matches at 7 bases. CDR1 is KGHSH, CDR2 LQKENI, per germline. The CDR3 is made up of 17 amino acids. V lost 1 base, J lost 3 bases, and 8 bases stayed unmatched.

This rearrangement joins TRBV20-1 to TRBJ2-7, with TRBD1 as a possible D gene (7 bases). This CDR3 has 14 residues. Germline V gene data show CDR1 as DFQATT and CDR2 as SNEGSKA (reference sequence). V gave up 3 bases and J gave up 4 bases, with 16 bases separating them. In DNA form, the CDR3 reads TGCAGTGCTAGTCGGCCCCAGGGGGGTTACGAGCAGTACTTC. Its translation is CSASRPQGGYEQYF.

The rearrangement uses TRBV7-3 and TRBJ1-6; 9 bases match TRBD1. V lost 5 bases, J lost 9 bases, and 5 bases stayed unmatched. Germline CDR1 and CDR2: SGHTA and FQGTGA. This CDR3 comprises 14 residues. The DNA for the CDR3 is TGTGCCAGCAGCGCCGGGACAGGGATTTCACCCCTCCACTTT. This encodes CASSAGTGISPLHF.

This clone appeared a few times. This sequence joins TRBV14 and TRBJ1-2; D is unclear. Germline loops: CDR1 SGHDN, CDR2 FVKESK. The CDR3 covers 15 residues. Trimming pared 4 bases from V and 2 bases from J, leaving 14 bases between. CDR3 amino acids: CASSRNSAGNYGYTF. The DNA of the CDR3 is TGTGCCAGCAGCCGCAACTCCGCTGGAAACTATGGCTACACCTTC.

The J gene is TRBJ2-7, the V gene TRBV6-5; 11 nucleotides agree with TRBD1. Germline values: CDR1 MNHEY, CDR2 SVGAGI. The CDR3 is 13 residues long. V shed 7 bases, J shed 5 bases, and the junction held 4 bases outside the gene matches. The CDR3: CASKGQGVDEQYF. DNA for the CDR3: TGTGCCAGCAAGGGACAGGGGGTCGACGAGCAGTACTTC.

V is TRBV2 and J is TRBJ1-5; 8 nucleotides match TRBD1. J was trimmed by 3 bases and V by 4 bases; bases with no gene match: 5. The CDR3 is 15 amino acids. Germline CDR1 reads SNHLY; CDR2 reads FYNNEI. CDR3 coding DNA: TGTGCCAGCAGTGCTCAGGGGGCCCCCAATCAGCCCCAGCATTTT. This encodes CASSAQGAPNQPQHF.